This entry features one T cell receptor beta chain sequence. In germline, CDR1 is LNHDA, CDR2 SQIVND (reference sequence). Trimming at V came to 0 bases and at J to 11 bases, leaving 6 bases not matched to a gene. This CDR3 has 15 residues. The data are from a study of blood T cell repertoires in COVID-19. Assay: immunoSEQ multiplex PCR; the TCRdb copy retains only in-frame clones and omits some. The sample holds hundreds of thousands of clones, 80% to 90% seen once. The chain links TRBV19 to TRBJ1-5; 11 nucleotides line up with TRBD1. The sequenced sample consisted of peripheral blood. This TCR derives from a woman in her thirties or forties with active or convalescent COVID-19. The DNA for the CDR3 is TGTGCCAGTAGTATAGACAGGACAGGGGGCATGTCCCAGCATTTT. This codes for CASSIDRTGGMSQHF.